These 19 T cell receptor beta chains share one sample of origin, sequenced in a study of cytomegalovirus exposure and HLA in healthy donors. With 60 Vbeta and 13 Jbeta primers, the PCR was carried out. Profiled with immunoSEQ multiplex PCR; TCRdb holds only in-frame clones, not every one. In the table there are about 94,000 clones, around 70% of which are singletons. The sequenced sample consisted of PBMCs. These receptors originate from a man aged 25-45 years in good health and CMV-seropositive.

This clone was seen just once. The J gene is TRBJ2-7, the V gene TRBV6-1; TRBD2 aligns across 8 bases. The germline V gene has CDR1 MNHNS and CDR2 SASEGT. J gave up 6 bases and V 0 bases, and 13 bases lay outside the gene matches. The CDR3 covers 17 residues. CDR3: CASSEASGRARPREQYF. CDR3 bases: TGTGCCAGCAGTGAAGCCAGCGGGAGAGCCCGCCCCCGCGAGCAGTACTTC.

The chain links TRBV19 to TRBJ2-7, with TRBD2 matching over 12 bases. Germline values: CDR1 LNHDA, CDR2 SQIVND (reference sequence). CDR3 length equals 15 residues. V was pared by 7 bases and J by 2 bases, with 6 bases of the junction left unmatched. The CDR3 DNA reads TGTGCCAGTAAGGCGGGACTAGCGGGCCCCTACGAGCAGTACTTC. Its translation is CASKAGLAGPYEQYF.

This CDR3 is CASSRSLQRGVQETQYF. The CDR3 DNA reads TGTGCCAGCAGCAGATCCCTACAGCGGGGGGTCCAAGAGACCCAGTACTTC. The rearrangement uses TRBV13 and TRBJ2-5; 9 bases map to TRBD2. This CDR3 contains 17 residues. Germline V CDR1 and CDR2: PRHDT, FYEKMQ (reference sequence). The V gene end was trimmed by 5 bases and the J gene end by 1 base; junction bases not matched to a gene: 11.

The V gene is TRBV9, the J gene TRBJ1-1, with 7 bases identical to TRBD1. V lost 3 bases and J lost 1; bases outside the gene matches: 3. Germline V gene sequence: CDR1 SGDLS, CDR2 YYNGEE. The length of the CDR3 is 14 residues. Here the CDR3 DNA reads TGTGCCAGCAGCGGTACAGGGGAGAACACTGAAGCTTTCTTT. Its translation: CASSGTGENTEAFF.

This clone was seen a handful of times. The chain combines TRBV7-9 with TRBJ2-3; tentative D call: TRBD2 (6 bases). Per the germline V gene, CDR1 is SEHNR and CDR2 is FQNEAQ (reference sequence). The CDR3 spans 16 residues. V was trimmed by 5 bases and J by 0 bases, leaving 15 bases between them. CDR3 residues: CASSAFPGTSTDTQYF. The CDR3 DNA sequence: TGTGCCAGCAGCGCCTTTCCGGGGACTAGCACAGATACGCAGTATTTT.

J is TRBJ2-7 and V is TRBV15, with 10 bases identical to TRBD1. The CDR3 is made up of 15 amino acids. V trimming: 1 base; J trimming: 4 bases; junction bases outside the gene matches: 4. The V gene's germline CDR1 is LNHNV and CDR2 YYDKDF (reference sequence). The CDR3 DNA reads as TGTGCCACCAGCAGAGGGGGACAGGGGCTTTACGAGCAGTACTTC. This translates into CATSRGGQGLYEQYF.

This clone was picked up a small number of times. The V call is TRBV11-2, the J call TRBJ2-7, with 14 bases identical to TRBD2. CDR1 is SGHAT and CDR2 is FQNNGV in the germline V gene. The CDR3 covers 13 residues. With 5 bases clipped from V and 12 bases from J, the junction kept 6 bases outside the gene matches. DNA of the CDR3: TGTGCCAGCAGCACGAGACTAGCGGGAGGGCCGTACTTC. This translates into CASSTRLAGGPYF. Looking up the rest from reference TRBV11-2 and TRBJ2-7 gives the full variable domain: EAGVAQSPRYKIIEKRQSVAFWCNPISGHATLYWYQQILGQGPKLLIQFQNNGVVDDSQLPKDRFSAERLKGVDSTLKIQPAKLEDSAVYLCASSTRLAGGPYFGPGTRLTVT.

This clone has more than one count but fewer than ten. This sequence joins TRBV5-6 and TRBJ1-1, with 9 bases lining up with TRBD1. Germline CDR1 and CDR2: SGHDT and YYEEEE. V was clipped by 2 bases and J by 1 base; unmatched bases: 3. The CDR3 contains 15 residues. This CDR3 reads CASSLGQGKNTEAFF. In DNA, the CDR3 is TGTGCCAGCAGCTTAGGACAGGGGAAGAACACTGAAGCTTTCTTT. Full variable domain (outside the CDR3, taken from reference TRBV5-6 and TRBJ1-1): DAGVTQSPTHLIKTRGQQVTLRCSPKSGHDTVSWYQQALGQGPQFIFQYYEEEERQRGNFPDRFSGHQFPNYSSELNVNALLLGDSALYLCASSLGQGKNTEAFFGQGTRLTVV.

This clone was observed once. This chain uses TRBV27 with TRBJ2-7; weak D call: TRBD2 (6 bases). Germline CDR1 MNHEY, CDR2 SMNVEV (reference sequence). V was cut by 3 bases and J by 5 bases, with 14 bases left in between. The CDR3 loop spans 14 amino acids. CDR3 region: CASSFQAGTHEQYF. CDR3 DNA: TGTGCCAGCAGTTTCCAGGCGGGAACCCACGAGCAGTACTTC.

This clone was seen a few times. V is TRBV29-1 and J is TRBJ2-7; D gene ambiguous. V lost 2 bases and J 6 bases, leaving 8 bases between the germline ends. This CDR3 is 11 amino acids long. Germline CDR1 and CDR2: SQVTM and ANQGSEA. CDR3 region: CSVESASEQYF. Here the CDR3 DNA reads TGCAGCGTTGAATCCGCCAGCGAGCAGTACTTC.

The chain is built from TRBV6-6 and TRBJ1-1, with D perhaps TRBD1 (5 bases). V lost 6 bases to trimming and J lost 5 bases, with 13 bases between them. The germline V gene encodes CDR1 MNHNY and CDR2 SVGAGI (reference sequence). This CDR3 is 13 amino acids long. The CDR3 nucleotides are TGTGCCAGCAGCATCAGGGATGCTACTGAAGCTTTCTTT. It encodes CASSIRDATEAFF.

The V and J genes are TRBV6-1 and TRBJ2-5; D is unclear. From germline, CDR1 is MNHNS and CDR2 SASEGT. There are 10 residues in the CDR3. V was pared by 8 bases and J by 5 bases, with 6 bases between. CDR3 amino acids: CASLLETQYF. The CDR3, as DNA: TGTGCCAGCCTTTTGGAGACCCAGTACTTC.

The chain employs TRBV5-4 and TRBJ2-1; weak D call: TRBD2 (7 bases). Trimming took off 4 bases at V and 6 bases at J, with 17 bases between the two ends. This CDR3 is 15 amino acids long. CDR1 SGHNT and CDR2 YYREEE come from the germline V gene (reference sequence). The CDR3, as DNA: TGTGCCAGCAGCCAAGGGGGGGTTAGCGCCAATGAGCAGTTCTTC. Protein product: CASSQGGVSANEQFF.

The J gene is TRBJ1-2, the V gene TRBV29-1; no firm D call. Germline CDR1 SQVTM, CDR2 ANQGSEA. V was cut by 5 bases and J by 6 bases, with 19 bases left in between. This CDR3 spans 14 amino acids. CDR3 loop: CSVRAFSPGDGYTF. CDR3 nucleotide sequence: TGCAGCGTTCGAGCTTTCAGTCCAGGTGATGGCTACACCTTC.

A few counts support this clone. The chain recombines TRBV15 with TRBJ1-2; D gene ambiguous. The ends were cut back, 0 bases at V and 4 bases at J, with 12 bases in the middle. The CDR3 length is 15 residues. Germline values: CDR1 LNHNV, CDR2 YYDKDF (reference sequence). CDR3 coding DNA: TGTGCCACCAGCAGAGATACTACGGTCGGCTATGGCTACACCTTC. This gives the protein CATSRDTTVGYGYTF.

This clone has only one observation. The CDR3 here is CATSTRQGLTEAFF. The CDR3 nucleotides are TGTGCCACCAGCACCAGACAGGGTCTGACTGAAGCTTTCTTT. The rearrangement uses TRBV15 and TRBJ1-1; TRBD1 agrees at 7 bases. Per germline, CDR1 LNHNV and CDR2 YYDKDF (reference sequence). The CDR3 contains 14 residues. V was pared by 4 bases and J by 5 bases, with 7 bases of the junction left unmatched.

The V call is TRBV5-4, the J call TRBJ2-1, with TRBD2 matching over 10 bases. This CDR3 comprises 15 residues. Germline-derived CDR1 and CDR2 are SGHNT and YYREEE (reference sequence). J gave up 8 bases and V 0 bases, and 5 bases lay outside the gene matches. For the CDR3, the DNA is TGTGCCAGCAGCTTGGCTGGGACTAGCGTCGATGAGCAGTTCTTC. Amino acid sequence: CASSLAGTSVDEQFF. The full variable domain, its missing parts supplied by reference TRBV5-4 and TRBJ2-1, is ETGVTQSPTHLIKTRGQQVTLRCSSQSGHNTVSWYQQALGQGPQFIFQYYREEENGRGNFPPRFSGLQFPNYSSELNVNALELDDSALYLCASSLAGTSVDEQFFGPGTRLTVL.

CDR3 nucleotides: TGTGCCAGCATCCGGCTAGCTAGCGGGAGAAAGGACAATGAGCAGTTCTTC. It is translated as CASIRLASGRKDNEQFF. The chain has TRBV5-4 and TRBJ2-1; 10 bases fit TRBD2. CDR1 is SGHNT and CDR2 is YYREEE in the germline V gene (reference sequence). V was clipped by 6 bases and J by 5 bases; unmatched bases: 14. The CDR3 extends over 17 amino acids.

This chain joins TRBV2 and TRBJ2-2, with D perhaps matching TRBD2 (5 bases). The CDR3 loop spans 13 amino acids. Germline values: CDR1 SNHLY, CDR2 FYNNEI. V was cut by 8 bases and J by 3 bases, with 10 bases left in between. This CDR3 reads CASGSGYTGELFF. The CDR3 DNA sequence: TGTGCCAGCGGTTCGGGATACACCGGGGAGCTGTTTTTT.